The 10 T cell receptor beta chains below all came from one sample that was sequenced in a study of blood T cell repertoires in COVID-19. TCRdb's copy holds only in-frame clones and misses some; the assay was immunoSEQ multiplex PCR. Of 90,000 to 150,000 clones listed, 80% to 90% are singletons. Sequencing was done on a sample of peripheral blood. These receptors came from a woman between 50 and 59 years old with acute or convalescent COVID-19.

The V gene is TRBV9, the J gene TRBJ2-5; 10 bases are shared with TRBD2. Germline V gene data show CDR1 as SGDLS and CDR2 as YYNGEE. The trim removed 2 bases at V and 5 bases at J, leaving 15 bases unmatched. This CDR3 is built from 18 residues. CDR3 bases: TGTGCCAGCAGCGTCGTAGGAGGGGGACTAGCGTTAGGGGAGACCCAGTACTTC. It codes for CASSVVGGGLALGETQYF.

V gene TRBV21-1 combines with J gene TRBJ2-7; the D call of TRBD1 is as the table states it, not checked on the DNA. TRBV21-1 is tagged as a pseudogene. There are 16 residues in the CDR3. The CDR3 region is CASSPGLDKEPYEQYF. In nucleotides, the CDR3 is TGTGCCAGCAGCCCTGGTCTGGACAAGGAGCCCTACGAGCAGTACTTC.

The chain combines TRBV2 with TRBJ2-2; D call uncertain. The CDR3 extends over 10 amino acids. V dropped 8 bases and J dropped 7 bases, with 5 bases sitting between them. The germline V gene has CDR1 SNHLY and CDR2 FYNNEI. The CDR3 DNA is TGTGCCAGCTCTCGCGGGGAGCTGTTTTTT. Translating gives CASSRGELFF.

This sequence joins TRBV19 and TRBJ2-7; D might be TRBD1 (6 bases). The CDR3 is 14 residues long. The ends were cut back, 6 bases at V and 5 bases at J, with 17 bases in the middle. CDR1 and CDR2 (germline): LNHDA, SQIVND (reference sequence). The CDR3 region is CASSPPQGRNEQYF. The CDR3 nucleotides are TGTGCCAGTAGCCCACCACAGGGTCGGAACGAGCAGTACTTC. Combining the CDR3 with reference TRBV19 and TRBJ2-7 gives the whole variable domain DGGITQSPKYLFRKEGQNVTLSCEQNLNHDAMYWYRQDPGQGLRLIYYSQIVNDFQKGDIAEGYSVSREKKESFPLTVTSAQKNPTAFYLCASSPPQGRNEQYFGPGTRLTVT.

This chain connects TRBV7-9 to TRBJ2-7; 10 nucleotides agree with TRBD1. Germline CDR1 is SEHNR and CDR2 is FQNEAQ (reference sequence). V was pared by 2 bases and J by 6 bases, with 10 bases of the junction left unmatched. The CDR3 is 16 residues long. CDR3 in amino acids: CASSLTDRGSIGEQYF. Written as DNA, the CDR3 is TGTGCCAGCAGCTTAACGGACAGGGGGTCGATCGGCGAGCAGTACTTC.

This clone has a handful of counts. This CDR3 reads CASSTYYEQYF. The CDR3 DNA reads as TGTGCCAGCAGTACCTACTACGAGCAGTACTTC. The chain links TRBV6-6 to TRBJ2-7, with D unclear. Trimming took 5 bases from V and 3 from J, leaving 5 bases between them. The CDR3 is 11 amino acids. CDR1 is MNHNY and CDR2 is SVGAGI in the germline V gene (reference sequence).

V gene TRBV9 combines with J gene TRBJ2-7; D perhaps matches TRBD1 (6 bases). V was shortened by 0 bases and J by 2 bases, with 21 bases between the two germline ends. The CDR3 is made up of 18 amino acids. The V gene's germline CDR1 is SGDLS and CDR2 YYNGEE. The CDR3 loop is CASSVAARPGTRTYEQYF. Written as DNA, the CDR3 is TGTGCCAGCAGCGTAGCCGCGAGGCCCGGGACAAGAACCTACGAGCAGTACTTC.

The chain couples TRBV7-8 to TRBJ2-1, with D perhaps matching TRBD2 (6 bases). The CDR3 length is 13 residues. Trimming cost V 5 bases and J 15 bases, with 20 bases left between them. Germline lookup yields CDR1 SGHVS and CDR2 FQNEAQ. The CDR3 bases are TGTGCCAGCAGCACCGACCCCCTAGCGTTTCCGTTCTTC. This codes for CASSTDPLAFPFF.

This clone appeared once. CDR3 protein: CASSLMGQGNGNTIYF. In DNA form, the CDR3 reads TGTGCCAGCAGCTTAATGGGACAGGGAAATGGAAACACCATATATTTT. This chain connects TRBV7-2 to TRBJ1-3, with TRBD1 matching 9 bases. The V gene's germline CDR1 is SGHTA and CDR2 FQGNSA. The length of the CDR3 is 16 residues. The trim removed 2 bases at V and 3 bases at J, leaving 5 bases unmatched. Full variable domain (missing parts from reference TRBV7-2 and TRBJ1-3): GAGVSQSPSNKVTEKGKDVELRCDPISGHTALYWYRQSLGQGLEFLIYFQGNSAPDKSGLPSDRFSAERTGGSVSTLTIQRTQQEDSAVYLCASSLMGQGNGNTIYFGEGSWLTVV.

V and J are TRBV6-6 and TRBJ2-7, with 11 positions matching TRBD1. The V and J ends lost 6 bases and 6 bases, in that order; junction bases with no gene match: 4. The CDR3 loop spans 13 amino acids. Looked up from germline, CDR1 is MNHNY and CDR2 is SVGAGI (reference sequence). The CDR3, as DNA: TGTGCCAGCAGGGACAGGGGGCTTGGCGAGCAGTACTTC. It specifies CASRDRGLGEQYF.